The subject of this entry is one T cell receptor beta chain. Its antigen is unknown. The data are from a study of T cell responses to AZD1222 COVID-19 vaccine. Deletions cut 3 bases from V and 4 bases from J, with 13 bases between. The CDR3 spans 14 residues. Germline V gene lookup returns CDR1 SGHTA and CDR2 FQGNSA. This table comes from immunoSEQ multiplex PCR, and its TCRdb copy is limited to in-frame clones, with some not included. Here the sample spans roughly 120,000 clones, about nine tenths being singletons. Overall study findings and caveats: Baseline testing showed seropositivity in only six or seven AZD1222 recipients. Spike was spanned by vaccine-associated CD4 TCRs, which were dominant at 160-218 and 743-854. Compared with day 0, the breadth and depth of the Spike-specific TCR repertoire rose significantly after two doses of AZD1222.

The gene calls are TRBV7-2 and TRBJ2-7, with D perhaps being TRBD1 or TRBD2 (5 bases each). Sequences were derived from peripheral blood, sampled on day 0 of MenACWY control vaccination. The source of this sequence is an adult in good health. This CDR3 reads CASSFRDGTYEQYF. The CDR3, as DNA: TGTGCCAGCAGCTTCCGGGACGGAACTTACGAGCAGTACTTC.